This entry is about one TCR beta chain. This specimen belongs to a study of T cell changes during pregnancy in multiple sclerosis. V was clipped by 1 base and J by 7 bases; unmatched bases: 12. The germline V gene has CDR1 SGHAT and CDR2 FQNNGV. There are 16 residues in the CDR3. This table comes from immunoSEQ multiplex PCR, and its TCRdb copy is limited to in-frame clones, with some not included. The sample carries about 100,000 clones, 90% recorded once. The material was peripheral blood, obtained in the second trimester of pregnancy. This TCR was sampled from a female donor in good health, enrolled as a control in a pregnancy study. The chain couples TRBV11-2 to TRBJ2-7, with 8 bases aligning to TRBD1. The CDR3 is CASSLGGVRGLGEQYF. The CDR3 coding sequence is TGTGCCAGCAGCTTAGGAGGGGTCAGGGGGCTGGGGGAGCAGTACTTC.